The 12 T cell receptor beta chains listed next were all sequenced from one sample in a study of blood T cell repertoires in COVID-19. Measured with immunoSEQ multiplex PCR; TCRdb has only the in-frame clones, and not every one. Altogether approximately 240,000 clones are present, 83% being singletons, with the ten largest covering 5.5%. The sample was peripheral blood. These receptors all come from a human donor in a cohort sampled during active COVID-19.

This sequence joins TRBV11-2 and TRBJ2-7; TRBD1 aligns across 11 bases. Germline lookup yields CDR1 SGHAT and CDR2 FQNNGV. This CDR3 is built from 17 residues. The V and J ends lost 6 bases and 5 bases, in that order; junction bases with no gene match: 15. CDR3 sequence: CASSQRPGTGGFHEQYF. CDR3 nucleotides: TGTGCCAGCAGTCAGAGGCCCGGGACAGGGGGTTTCCACGAGCAGTACTTC.

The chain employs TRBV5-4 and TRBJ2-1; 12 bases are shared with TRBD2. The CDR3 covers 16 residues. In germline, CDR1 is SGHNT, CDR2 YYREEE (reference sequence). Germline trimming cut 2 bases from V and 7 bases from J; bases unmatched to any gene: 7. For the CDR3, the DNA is TGTGCCAGCAGCTTCCGACTAGCGGGAGCCCTAAATGAGCAGTTCTTC. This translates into CASSFRLAGALNEQFF.

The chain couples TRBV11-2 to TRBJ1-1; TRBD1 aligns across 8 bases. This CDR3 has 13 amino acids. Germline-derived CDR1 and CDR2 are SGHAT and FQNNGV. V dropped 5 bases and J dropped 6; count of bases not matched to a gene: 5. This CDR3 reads CASSRTGLPEAFF. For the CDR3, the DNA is TGTGCCAGCAGCCGGACAGGGTTACCTGAAGCTTTCTTT.

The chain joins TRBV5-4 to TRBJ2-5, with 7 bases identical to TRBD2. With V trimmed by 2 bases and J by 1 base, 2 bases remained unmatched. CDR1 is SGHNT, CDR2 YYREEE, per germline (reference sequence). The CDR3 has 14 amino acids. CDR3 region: CASSLKRGQETQYF. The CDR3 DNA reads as TGTGCCAGCAGCTTAAAGCGGGGCCAAGAGACCCAGTACTTC.

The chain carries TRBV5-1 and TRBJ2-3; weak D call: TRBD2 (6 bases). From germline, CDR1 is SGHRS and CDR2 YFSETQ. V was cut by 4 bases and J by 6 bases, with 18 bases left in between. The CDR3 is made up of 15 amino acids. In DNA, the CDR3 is TGCGCCAGCAGCCCAGAACCGGGGGTGGACGATACGCAGTATTTT. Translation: CASSPEPGVDDTQYF.

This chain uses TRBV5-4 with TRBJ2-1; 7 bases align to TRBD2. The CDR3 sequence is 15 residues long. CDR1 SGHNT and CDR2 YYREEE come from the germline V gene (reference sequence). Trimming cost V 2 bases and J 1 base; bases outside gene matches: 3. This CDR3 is CASSLSGRSYNEQFF. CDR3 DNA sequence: TGTGCCAGCAGCTTATCCGGGAGGTCCTACAATGAGCAGTTCTTC.

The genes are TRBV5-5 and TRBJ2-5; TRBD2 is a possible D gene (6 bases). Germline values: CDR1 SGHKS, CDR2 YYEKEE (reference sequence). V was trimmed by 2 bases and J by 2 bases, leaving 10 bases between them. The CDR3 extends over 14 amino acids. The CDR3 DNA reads TGTGCCAGCAGCTTAGGGACTTTACAAGAGACCCAGTACTTC. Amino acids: CASSLGTLQETQYF.

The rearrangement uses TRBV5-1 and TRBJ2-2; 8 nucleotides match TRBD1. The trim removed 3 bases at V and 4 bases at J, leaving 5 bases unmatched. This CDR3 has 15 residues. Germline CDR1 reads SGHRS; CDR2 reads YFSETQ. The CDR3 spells CASSSDRGSTGELFF. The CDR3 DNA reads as TGCGCCAGCAGCTCAGACAGGGGATCCACCGGGGAGCTGTTTTTT.

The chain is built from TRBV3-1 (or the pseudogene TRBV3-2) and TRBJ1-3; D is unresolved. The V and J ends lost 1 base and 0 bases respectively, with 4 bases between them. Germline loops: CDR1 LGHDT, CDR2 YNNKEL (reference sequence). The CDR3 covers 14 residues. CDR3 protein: CASSQGHSGNTIYF. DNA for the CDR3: TGTGCCAGCAGCCAAGGTCACTCTGGAAACACCATATATTTT.

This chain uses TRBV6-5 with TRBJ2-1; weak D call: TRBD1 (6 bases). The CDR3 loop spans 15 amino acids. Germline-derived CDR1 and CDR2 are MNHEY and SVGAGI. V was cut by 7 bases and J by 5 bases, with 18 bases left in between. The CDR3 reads CASTPSGARNNEQFF. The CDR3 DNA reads TGTGCCAGCACCCCATCAGGGGCGCGGAACAATGAGCAGTTCTTC.

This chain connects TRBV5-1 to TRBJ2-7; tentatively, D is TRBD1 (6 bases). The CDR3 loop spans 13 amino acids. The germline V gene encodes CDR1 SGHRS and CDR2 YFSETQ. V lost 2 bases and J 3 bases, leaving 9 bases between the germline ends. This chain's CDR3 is CASSLDRYYEQYF. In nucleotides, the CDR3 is TGCGCCAGCAGCTTAGACAGGTACTACGAGCAGTACTTC.

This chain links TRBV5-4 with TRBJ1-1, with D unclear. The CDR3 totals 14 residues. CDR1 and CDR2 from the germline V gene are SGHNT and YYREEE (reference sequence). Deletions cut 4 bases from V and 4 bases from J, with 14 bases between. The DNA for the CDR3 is TGTGCCAGCAGCGCTGGACTAACCACCACTGAAGCTTTCTTT. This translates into CASSAGLTTTEAFF.